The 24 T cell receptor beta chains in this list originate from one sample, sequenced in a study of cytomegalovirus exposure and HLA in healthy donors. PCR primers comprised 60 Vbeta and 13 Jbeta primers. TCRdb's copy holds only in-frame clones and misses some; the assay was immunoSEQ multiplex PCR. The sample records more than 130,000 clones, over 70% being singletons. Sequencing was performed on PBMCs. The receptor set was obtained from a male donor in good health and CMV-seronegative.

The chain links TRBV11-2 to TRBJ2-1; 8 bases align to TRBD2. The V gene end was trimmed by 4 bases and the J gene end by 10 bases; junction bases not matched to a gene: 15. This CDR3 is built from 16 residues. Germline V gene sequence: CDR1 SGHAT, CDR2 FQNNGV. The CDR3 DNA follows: TGTGCCAGCAGCTCGCCCGGGACTAGGGACCACGGGGAGCAGTTCTTC. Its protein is CASSSPGTRDHGEQFF. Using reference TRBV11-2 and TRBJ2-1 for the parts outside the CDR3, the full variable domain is EAGVAQSPRYKIIEKRQSVAFWCNPISGHATLYWYQQILGQGPKLLIQFQNNGVVDDSQLPKDRFSAERLKGVDSTLKIQPAKLEDSAVYLCASSSPGTRDHGEQFFGPGTRLTVL.

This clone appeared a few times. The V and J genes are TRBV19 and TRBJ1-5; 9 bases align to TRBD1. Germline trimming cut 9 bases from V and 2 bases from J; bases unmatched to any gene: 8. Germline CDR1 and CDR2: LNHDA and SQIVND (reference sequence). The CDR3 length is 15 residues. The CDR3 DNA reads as TGTGCCAGCTCACAGGGGGCGCGGGGCAATCAGCCCCAGCATTTT. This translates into CASSQGARGNQPQHF.

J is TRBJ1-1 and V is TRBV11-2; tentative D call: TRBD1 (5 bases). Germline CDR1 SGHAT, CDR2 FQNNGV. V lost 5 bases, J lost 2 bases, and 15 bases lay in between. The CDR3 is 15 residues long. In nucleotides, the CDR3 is TGTGCCAGCAGCAATACAGGTCGTCCTAACACTGAAGCTTTCTTT. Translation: CASSNTGRPNTEAFF.

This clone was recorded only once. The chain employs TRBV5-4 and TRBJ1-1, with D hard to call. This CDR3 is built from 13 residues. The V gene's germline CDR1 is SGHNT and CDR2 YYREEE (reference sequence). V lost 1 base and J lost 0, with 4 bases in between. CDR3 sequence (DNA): TGTGCCAGCAGCTTGTGGCTGAACACTGAAGCTTTCTTT. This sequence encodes CASSLWLNTEAFF.

CDR3 sequence: CASSLTRGTEAFF. The DNA of the CDR3 is TGTGCCAGCAGCTTAACAAGGGGCACTGAAGCTTTCTTT. The chain has TRBV7-9 and TRBJ1-1; D may be TRBD1 (5 bases). V dropped 2 bases and J dropped 4 bases, with 8 bases sitting between them. This CDR3 spans 13 amino acids. Germline lookup yields CDR1 SEHNR and CDR2 FQNEAQ (reference sequence).

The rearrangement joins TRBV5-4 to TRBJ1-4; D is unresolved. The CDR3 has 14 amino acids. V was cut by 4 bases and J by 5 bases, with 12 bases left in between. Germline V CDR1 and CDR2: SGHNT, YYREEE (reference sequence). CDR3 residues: CASSKEWENEKLFF. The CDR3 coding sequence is TGTGCCAGCAGCAAAGAGTGGGAGAATGAAAAACTGTTTTTT.

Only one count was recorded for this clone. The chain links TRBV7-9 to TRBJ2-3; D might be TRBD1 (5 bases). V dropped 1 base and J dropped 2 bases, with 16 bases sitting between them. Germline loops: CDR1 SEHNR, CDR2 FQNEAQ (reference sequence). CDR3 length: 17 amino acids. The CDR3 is CASSLVRGTIYTDTQYF. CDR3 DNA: TGTGCCAGCAGCTTAGTTAGGGGTACAATCTACACAGATACGCAGTATTTT.

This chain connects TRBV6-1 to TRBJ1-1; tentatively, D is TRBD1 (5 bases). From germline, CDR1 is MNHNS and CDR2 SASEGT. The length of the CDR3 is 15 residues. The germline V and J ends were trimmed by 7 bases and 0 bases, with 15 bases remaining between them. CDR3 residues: CASKGTIILNTEAFF. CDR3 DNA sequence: TGTGCCAGCAAAGGGACTATAATCCTGAACACTGAAGCTTTCTTT.

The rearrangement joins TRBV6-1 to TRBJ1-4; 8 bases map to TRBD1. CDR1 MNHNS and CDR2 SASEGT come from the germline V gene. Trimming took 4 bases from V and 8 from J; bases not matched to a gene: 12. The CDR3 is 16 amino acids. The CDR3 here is CASSGRTGSVGEKLFF. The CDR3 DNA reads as TGTGCCAGCAGTGGACGGACAGGGTCGGTGGGGGAAAAACTGTTTTTT.

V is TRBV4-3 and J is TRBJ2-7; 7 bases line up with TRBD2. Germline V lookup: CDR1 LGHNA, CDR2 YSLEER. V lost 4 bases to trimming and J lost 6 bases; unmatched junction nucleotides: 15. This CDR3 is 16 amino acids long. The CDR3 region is CASSPLSPGGGTEQYF. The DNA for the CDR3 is TGCGCCAGCAGCCCCCTCTCCCCTGGCGGGGGTACCGAGCAGTACTTC.

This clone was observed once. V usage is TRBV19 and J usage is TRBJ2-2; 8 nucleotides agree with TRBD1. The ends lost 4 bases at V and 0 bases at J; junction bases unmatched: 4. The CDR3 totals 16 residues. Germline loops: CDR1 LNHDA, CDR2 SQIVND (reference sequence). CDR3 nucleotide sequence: TGTGCCAGTAGTAGGGGGACAGGAGCGAACACCGGGGAGCTGTTTTTT. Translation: CASSRGTGANTGELFF. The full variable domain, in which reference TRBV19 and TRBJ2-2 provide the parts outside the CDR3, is DGGITQSPKYLFRKEGQNVTLSCEQNLNHDAMYWYRQDPGQGLRLIYYSQIVNDFQKGDIAEGYSVSREKKESFPLTVTSAQKNPTAFYLCASSRGTGANTGELFFGEGSRLTVL.

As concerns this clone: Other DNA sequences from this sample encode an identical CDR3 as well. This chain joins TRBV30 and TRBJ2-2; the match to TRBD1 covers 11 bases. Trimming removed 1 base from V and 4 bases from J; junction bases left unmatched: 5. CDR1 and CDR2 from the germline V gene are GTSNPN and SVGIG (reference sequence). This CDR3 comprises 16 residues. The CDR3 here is CAWSESGTGGTGELFF. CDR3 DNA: TGTGCCTGGAGTGAATCCGGGACAGGGGGCACCGGGGAGCTGTTTTTT.

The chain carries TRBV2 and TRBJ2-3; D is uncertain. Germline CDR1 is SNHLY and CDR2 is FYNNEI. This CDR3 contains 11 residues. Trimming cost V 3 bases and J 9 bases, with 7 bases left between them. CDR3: CASSEVQTQYF. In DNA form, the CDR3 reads TGTGCCAGCAGTGAGGTACAGACGCAGTATTTT.

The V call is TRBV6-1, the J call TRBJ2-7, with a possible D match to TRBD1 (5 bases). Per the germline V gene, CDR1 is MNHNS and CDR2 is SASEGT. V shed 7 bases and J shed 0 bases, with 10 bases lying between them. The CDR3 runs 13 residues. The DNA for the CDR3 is TGTGCCAGCACTAGGGGTCTCTCCTACGAGCAGTACTTC. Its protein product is CASTRGLSYEQYF.

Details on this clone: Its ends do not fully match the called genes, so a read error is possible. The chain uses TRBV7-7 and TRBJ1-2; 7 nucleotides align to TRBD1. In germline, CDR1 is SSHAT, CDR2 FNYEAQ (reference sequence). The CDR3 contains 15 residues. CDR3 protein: CASSNSRQGSNGYTF. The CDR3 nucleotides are TGTGCTAGCAGCAACTCTCGACAGGGTAGCAATGGCTACACCTTC.

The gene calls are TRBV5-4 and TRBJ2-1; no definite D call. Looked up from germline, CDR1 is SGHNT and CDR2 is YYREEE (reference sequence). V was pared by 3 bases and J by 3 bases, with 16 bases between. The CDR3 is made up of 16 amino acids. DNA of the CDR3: TGTGCCAGCAGCTCAAGCGTGGAGCTGATCTACAATGAGCAGTTCTTC. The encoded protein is CASSSSVELIYNEQFF.

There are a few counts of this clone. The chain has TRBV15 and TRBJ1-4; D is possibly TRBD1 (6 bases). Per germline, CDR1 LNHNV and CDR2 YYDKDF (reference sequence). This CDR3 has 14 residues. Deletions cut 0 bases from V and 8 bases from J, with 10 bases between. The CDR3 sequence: CATSRDGDTEKLFF. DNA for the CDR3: TGTGCCACCAGCAGAGATGGGGACACCGAAAAACTGTTTTTT.

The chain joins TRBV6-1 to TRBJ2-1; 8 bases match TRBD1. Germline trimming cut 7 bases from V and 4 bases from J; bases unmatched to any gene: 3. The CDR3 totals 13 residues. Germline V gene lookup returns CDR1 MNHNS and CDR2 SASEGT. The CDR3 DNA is TGTGCCAGCACTTGGACAGGGTACAATGAGCAGTTCTTC. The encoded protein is CASTWTGYNEQFF.

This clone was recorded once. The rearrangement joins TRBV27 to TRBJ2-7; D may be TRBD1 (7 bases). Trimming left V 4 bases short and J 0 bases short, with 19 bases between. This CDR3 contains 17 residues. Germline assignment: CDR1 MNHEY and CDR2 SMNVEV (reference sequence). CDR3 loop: CASSSILTGRFSYEQYF. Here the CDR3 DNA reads TGTGCCAGCAGTTCCATCCTGACAGGGAGGTTCTCCTACGAGCAGTACTTC.

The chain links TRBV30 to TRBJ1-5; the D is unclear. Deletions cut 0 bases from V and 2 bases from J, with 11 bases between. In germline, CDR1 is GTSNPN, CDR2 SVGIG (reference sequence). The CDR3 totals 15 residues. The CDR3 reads CAWSVSTLGNQPQHF. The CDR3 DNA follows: TGTGCCTGGAGTGTTAGTACCCTCGGCAATCAGCCCCAGCATTTT. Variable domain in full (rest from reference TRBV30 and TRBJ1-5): SQTIHQWPATLVQPVGSPLSLECTVEGTSNPNLYWYRQAAGRGLQLLFYSVGIGQISSEVPQNLSASRPQDRQFILSSKKLLLSDSGFYLCAWSVSTLGNQPQHFGDGTRLSIL.

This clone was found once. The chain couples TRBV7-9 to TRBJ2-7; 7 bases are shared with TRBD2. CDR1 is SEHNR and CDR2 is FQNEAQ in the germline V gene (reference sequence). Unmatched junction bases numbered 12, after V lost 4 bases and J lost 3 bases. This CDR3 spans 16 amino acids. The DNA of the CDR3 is TGTGCCAGCAGCTCCTGGGGGGGACCCCCGCGCTACGAGCAGTACTTC. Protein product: CASSSWGGPPRYEQYF. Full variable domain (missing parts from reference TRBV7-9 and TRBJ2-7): DTGVSQNPRHKITKRGQNVTFRCDPISEHNRLYWYRQTLGQGPEFLTYFQNEAQLEKSRLLSDRFSAERPKGSFSTLEIQRTEQGDSAMYLCASSSWGGPPRYEQYFGPGTRLTVT.

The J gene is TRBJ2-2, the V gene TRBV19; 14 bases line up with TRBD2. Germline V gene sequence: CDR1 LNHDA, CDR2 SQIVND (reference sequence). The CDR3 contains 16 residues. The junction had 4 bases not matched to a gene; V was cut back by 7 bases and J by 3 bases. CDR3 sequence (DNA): TGTGCCAGTATCCAGACTAGCGGGGGGGACACCGGGGAGCTGTTTTTT. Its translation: CASIQTSGGDTGELFF. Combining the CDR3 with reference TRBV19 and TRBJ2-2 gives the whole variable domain DGGITQSPKYLFRKEGQNVTLSCEQNLNHDAMYWYRQDPGQGLRLIYYSQIVNDFQKGDIAEGYSVSREKKESFPLTVTSAQKNPTAFYLCASIQTSGGDTGELFFGEGSRLTVL.

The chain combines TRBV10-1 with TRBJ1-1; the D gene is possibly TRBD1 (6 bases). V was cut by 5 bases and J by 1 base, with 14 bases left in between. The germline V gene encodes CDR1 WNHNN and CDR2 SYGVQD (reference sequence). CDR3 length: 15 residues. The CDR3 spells CASSPDRGANTEAFF. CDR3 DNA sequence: TGCGCCAGCAGTCCGGACAGAGGAGCGAACACTGAAGCTTTCTTT.

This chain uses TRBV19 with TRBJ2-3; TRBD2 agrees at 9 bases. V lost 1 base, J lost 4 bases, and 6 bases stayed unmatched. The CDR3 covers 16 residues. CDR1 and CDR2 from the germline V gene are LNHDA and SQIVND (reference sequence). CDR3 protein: CASSIGGSGGADTQYF. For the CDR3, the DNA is TGTGCCAGTAGTATAGGCGGTAGCGGGGGTGCAGATACGCAGTATTTT.